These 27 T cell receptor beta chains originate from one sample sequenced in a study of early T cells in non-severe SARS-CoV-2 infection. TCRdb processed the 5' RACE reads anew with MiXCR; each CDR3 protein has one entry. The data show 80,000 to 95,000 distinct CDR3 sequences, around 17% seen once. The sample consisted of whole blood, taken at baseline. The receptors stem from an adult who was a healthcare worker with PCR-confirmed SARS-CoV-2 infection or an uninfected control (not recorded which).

The CDR3 region has the DNA TGTGCCAGCAGCCAAGGACGTTGGGGTTTGGGGGAGCTGTTTTTT. This translates into CASSQGRWGLGELFF. V is TRBV4-2 and J is TRBJ2-2; D gene uncertain. CDR1 is LGHNA, CDR2 YNFKEQ, per germline. The V gene lost 1 base and the J gene lost 8 bases, with 14 bases spanning the gap. The CDR3 is 15 residues long.

The CDR3 DNA is TGTGCCACCAGTGGAGGCACTGAAGCTTTCTTT. It specifies CATSGGTEAFF. This sequence joins TRBV24-1 and TRBJ1-1, with D hard to call. Trimming removed 5 bases from V and 4 bases from J, with 4 bases in between. The CDR3 is 11 amino acids. CDR1 is KGHDR, CDR2 SFDVKD, per germline.

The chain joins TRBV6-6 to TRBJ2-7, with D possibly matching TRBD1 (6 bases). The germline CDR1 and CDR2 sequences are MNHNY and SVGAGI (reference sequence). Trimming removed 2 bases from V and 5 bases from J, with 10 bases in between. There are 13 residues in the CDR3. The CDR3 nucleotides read TGTGCCAGCAGTTACGTAAAGGGGGACGAGCAGTACTTC. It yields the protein CASSYVKGDEQYF.

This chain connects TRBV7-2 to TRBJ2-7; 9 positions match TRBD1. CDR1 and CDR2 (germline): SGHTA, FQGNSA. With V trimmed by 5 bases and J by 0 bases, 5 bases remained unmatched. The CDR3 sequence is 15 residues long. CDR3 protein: CASSRQGVSSYEQYF. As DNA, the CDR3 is TGTGCCAGCAGCCGACAGGGGGTTAGCTCCTACGAGCAGTACTTC. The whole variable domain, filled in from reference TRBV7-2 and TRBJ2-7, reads GAGVSQSPSNKVTEKGKDVELRCDPISGHTALYWYRQSLGQGLEFLIYFQGNSAPDKSGLPSDRFSAERTGGSVSTLTIQRTQQEDSAVYLCASSRQGVSSYEQYFGPGTRLTVT.

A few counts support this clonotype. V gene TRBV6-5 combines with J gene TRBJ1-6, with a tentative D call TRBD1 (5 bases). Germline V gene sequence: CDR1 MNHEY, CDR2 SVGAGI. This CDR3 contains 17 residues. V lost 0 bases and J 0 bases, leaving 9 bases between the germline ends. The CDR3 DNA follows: TGTGCCAGCAGTTACTCTGCAGGGAGCTCCTATAATTCACCCCTCCACTTT. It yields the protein CASSYSAGSSYNSPLHF.

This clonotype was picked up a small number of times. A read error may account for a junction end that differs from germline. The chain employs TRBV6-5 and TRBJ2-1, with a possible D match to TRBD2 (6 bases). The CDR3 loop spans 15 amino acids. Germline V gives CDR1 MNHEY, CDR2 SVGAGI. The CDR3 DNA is TGTGCCAGCAGGCCACTAACGGGAGTAACCAATGAGCGGTTCTTC. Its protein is CASRPLTGVTNERFF.

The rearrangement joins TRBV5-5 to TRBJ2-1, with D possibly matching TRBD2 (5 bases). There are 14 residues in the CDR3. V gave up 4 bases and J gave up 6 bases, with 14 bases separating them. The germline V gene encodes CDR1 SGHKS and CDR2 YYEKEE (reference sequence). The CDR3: CASSPLNSGNEQFF. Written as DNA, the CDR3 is TGTGCCAGCAGCCCGTTAAACAGCGGCAATGAGCAGTTCTTC.

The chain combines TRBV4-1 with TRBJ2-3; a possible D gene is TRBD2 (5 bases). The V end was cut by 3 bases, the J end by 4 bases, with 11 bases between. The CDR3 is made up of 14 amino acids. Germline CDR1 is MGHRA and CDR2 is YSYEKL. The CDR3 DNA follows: TGCGCCAGCAGCCAGCACGAGAGGGCAGATACGCAGTATTTT. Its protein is CASSQHERADTQYF.

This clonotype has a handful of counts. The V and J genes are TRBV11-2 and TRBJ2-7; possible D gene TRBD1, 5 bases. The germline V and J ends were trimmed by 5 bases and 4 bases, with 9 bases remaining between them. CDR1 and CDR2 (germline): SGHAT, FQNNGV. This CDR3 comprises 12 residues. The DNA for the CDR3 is TGTGCCAGCAGCCCAGGGCGATACGAGCAGTACTTC. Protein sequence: CASSPGRYEQYF.

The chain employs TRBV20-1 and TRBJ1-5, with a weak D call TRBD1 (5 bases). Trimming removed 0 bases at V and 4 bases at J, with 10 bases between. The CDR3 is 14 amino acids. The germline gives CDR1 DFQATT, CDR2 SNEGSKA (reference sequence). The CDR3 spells CSARDRVGNQPQHF. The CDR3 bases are TGCAGTGCTAGAGACAGGGTCGGGAATCAGCCCCAGCATTTT.

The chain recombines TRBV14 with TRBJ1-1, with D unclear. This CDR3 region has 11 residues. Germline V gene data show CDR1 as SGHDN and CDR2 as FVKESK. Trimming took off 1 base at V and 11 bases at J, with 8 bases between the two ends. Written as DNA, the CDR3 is TGTGCCAGCAGCCAAGGAAGAGCGGCTTTCTTT. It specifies CASSQGRAAFF.

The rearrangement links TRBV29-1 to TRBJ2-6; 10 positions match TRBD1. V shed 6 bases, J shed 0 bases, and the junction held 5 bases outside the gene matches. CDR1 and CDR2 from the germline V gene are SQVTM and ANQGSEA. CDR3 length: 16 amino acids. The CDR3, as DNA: TGCAGCGTGTTAGGGACAGGGGACTCTGGGGCCAACGTCCTGACTTTC. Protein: CSVLGTGDSGANVLTF.

CDR3 protein: CASSQKPNSGNTIYF. The CDR3 coding sequence is TGCGCCAGCAGCCAAAAACCGAACTCTGGAAACACCATATATTTT. The V call is TRBV4-1, the J call TRBJ1-3; D ambiguous. The CDR3 has 15 amino acids. Germline V lookup: CDR1 MGHRA, CDR2 YSYEKL. The V gene lost 2 bases and the J gene lost 0 bases, with 8 bases spanning the gap.

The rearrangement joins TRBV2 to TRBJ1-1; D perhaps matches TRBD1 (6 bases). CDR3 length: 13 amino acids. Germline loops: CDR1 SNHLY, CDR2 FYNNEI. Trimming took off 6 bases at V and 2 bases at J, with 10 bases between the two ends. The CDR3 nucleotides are TGTGCCAGCAGCGAGGACAGAAACACTGAAGCTTTCTTT. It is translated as CASSEDRNTEAFF. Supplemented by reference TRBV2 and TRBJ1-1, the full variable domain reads EPEVTQTPSHQVTQMGQEVILRCVPISNHLYFYWYRQILGQKVEFLVSFYNNEISEKSEIFDDQFSVERPDGSNFTLKIRSTKLEDSAMYFCASSEDRNTEAFFGQGTRLTVV.

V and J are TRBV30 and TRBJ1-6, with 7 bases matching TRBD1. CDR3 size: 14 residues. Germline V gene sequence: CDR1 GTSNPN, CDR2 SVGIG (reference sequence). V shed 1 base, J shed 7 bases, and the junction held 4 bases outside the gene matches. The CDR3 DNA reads TGTGCCTGGAGTGCGGGGGACAGCAATTCACCCCTCCACTTT. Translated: CAWSAGDSNSPLHF.

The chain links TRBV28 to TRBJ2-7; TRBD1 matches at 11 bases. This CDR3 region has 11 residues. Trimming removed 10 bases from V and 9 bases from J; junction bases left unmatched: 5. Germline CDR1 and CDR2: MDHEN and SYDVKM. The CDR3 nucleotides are TGTGCCATAGGACAGGGGGCAGTGCAGTACTTC. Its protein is CAIGQGAVQYF. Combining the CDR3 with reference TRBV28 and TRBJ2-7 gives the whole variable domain DVKVTQSSRYLVKRTGEKVFLECVQDMDHENMFWYRQDPGLGLRLIYFSYDVKMKEKGDIPEGYSVSREKKERFSLILESASTNQTSMYLCAIGQGAVQYFGPGTRLTVT.

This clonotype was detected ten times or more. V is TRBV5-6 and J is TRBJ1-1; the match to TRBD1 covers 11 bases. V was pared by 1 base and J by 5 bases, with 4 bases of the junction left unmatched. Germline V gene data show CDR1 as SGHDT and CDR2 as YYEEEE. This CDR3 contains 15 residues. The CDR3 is CASSLMGQGVTEAFF. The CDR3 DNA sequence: TGTGCCAGCAGCTTGATGGGACAGGGGGTTACTGAAGCTTTCTTT.

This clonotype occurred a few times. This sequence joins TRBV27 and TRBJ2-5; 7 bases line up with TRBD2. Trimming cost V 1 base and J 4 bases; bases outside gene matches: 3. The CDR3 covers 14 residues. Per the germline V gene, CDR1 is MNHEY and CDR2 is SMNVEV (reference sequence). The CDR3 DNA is TGTGCCAGCAGTTTATACCCGGGAGGAGAGACCCAGTACTTC. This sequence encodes CASSLYPGGETQYF.

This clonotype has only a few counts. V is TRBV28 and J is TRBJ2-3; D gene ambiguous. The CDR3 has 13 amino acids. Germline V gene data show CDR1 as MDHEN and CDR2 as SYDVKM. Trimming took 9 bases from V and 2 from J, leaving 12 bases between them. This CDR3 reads CASVTRPTDTQYF. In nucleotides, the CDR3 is TGTGCCAGTGTGACCCGCCCCACAGATACGCAGTATTTT.

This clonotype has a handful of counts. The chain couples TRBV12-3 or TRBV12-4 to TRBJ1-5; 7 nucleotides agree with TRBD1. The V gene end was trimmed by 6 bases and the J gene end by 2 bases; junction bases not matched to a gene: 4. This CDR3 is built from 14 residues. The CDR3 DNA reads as TGTGCCAGCAGCACCACAGGGGGCAATCAGCCCCAGCATTTT. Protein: CASSTTGGNQPQHF.

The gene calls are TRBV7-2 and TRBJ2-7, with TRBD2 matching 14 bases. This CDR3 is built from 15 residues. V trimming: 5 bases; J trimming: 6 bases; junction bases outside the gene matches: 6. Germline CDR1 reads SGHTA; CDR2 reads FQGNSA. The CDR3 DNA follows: TGTGCCAGCAGCCTGGGACTAGCGGGAGTCAGCGAGCAGTACTTC. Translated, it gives CASSLGLAGVSEQYF.

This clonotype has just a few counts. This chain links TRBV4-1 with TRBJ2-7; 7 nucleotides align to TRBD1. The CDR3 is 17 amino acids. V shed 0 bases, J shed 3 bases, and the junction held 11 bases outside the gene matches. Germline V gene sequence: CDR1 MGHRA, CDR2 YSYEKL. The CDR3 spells CASSQEGTWAGGYEQYF. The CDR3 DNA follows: TGCGCCAGCAGCCAAGAGGGGACGTGGGCAGGGGGCTACGAGCAGTACTTC.

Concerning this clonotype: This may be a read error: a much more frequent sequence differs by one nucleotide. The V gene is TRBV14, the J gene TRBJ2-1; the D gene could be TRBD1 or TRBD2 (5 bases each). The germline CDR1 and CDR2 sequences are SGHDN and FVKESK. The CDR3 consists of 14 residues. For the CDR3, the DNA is TGTGCCAGCAGCCCACTATCCACTAGGGGAGAGCAGTCCTTC. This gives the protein CASSPLSTRGEQSF. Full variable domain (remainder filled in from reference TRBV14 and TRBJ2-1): EAGVTQFPSHSVIEKGQTVTLRCDPISGHDNLYWYRRVMGKEIKFLLHFVKESKQDESGMPNNRFLAERTGGTYSTLKVQPAELEDSGVYFCASSPLSTRGEQSFGPGTRLTVL.

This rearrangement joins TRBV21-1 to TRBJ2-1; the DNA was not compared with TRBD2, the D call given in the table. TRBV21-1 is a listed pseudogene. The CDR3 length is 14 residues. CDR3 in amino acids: CASSGTTRREEQFF. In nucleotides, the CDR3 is TGTGCCAGCAGCGGAACCACTAGAAGAGAGGAGCAGTTCTTC.

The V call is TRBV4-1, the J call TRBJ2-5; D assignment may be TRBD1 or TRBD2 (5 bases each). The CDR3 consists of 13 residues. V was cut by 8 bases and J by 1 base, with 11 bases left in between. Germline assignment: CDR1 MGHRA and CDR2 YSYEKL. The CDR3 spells CASRGAGQETQYF. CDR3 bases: TGCGCCAGCCGAGGGGCAGGCCAAGAGACCCAGTACTTC.

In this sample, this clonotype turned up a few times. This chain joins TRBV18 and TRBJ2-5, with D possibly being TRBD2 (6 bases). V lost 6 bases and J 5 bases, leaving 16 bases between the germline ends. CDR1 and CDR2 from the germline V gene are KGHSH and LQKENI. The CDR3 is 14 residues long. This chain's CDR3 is CASSRPGRGETQYF. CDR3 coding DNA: TGTGCCAGCTCCCGACCCGGACGGGGGGAGACCCAGTACTTC.

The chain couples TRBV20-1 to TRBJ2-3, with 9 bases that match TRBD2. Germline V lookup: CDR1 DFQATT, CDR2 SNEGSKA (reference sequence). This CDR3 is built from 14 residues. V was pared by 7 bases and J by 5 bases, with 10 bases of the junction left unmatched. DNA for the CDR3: TGCAGTGAGTCGCGGGTAGCGGGAGTAGATACGCAGTATTTT. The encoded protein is CSESRVAGVDTQYF.